A single sample gave rise to the 9 T cell receptor beta chains below, sequenced in a study of blood T cell repertoires in COVID-19. The method was immunoSEQ multiplex PCR; TCRdb's version includes in-frame clones alone and lacks a portion of them. This table holds 90,000 to 110,000 clones, 65% to 90% found once. Material for sequencing was peripheral blood. The receptors were gathered from a woman older than 75 with active or convalescent COVID-19.

This clone appeared a single time. The V call is TRBV9, the J call TRBJ2-1; the D gene is possibly TRBD2 (5 bases). Trimming took off 4 bases at V and 5 bases at J, with 19 bases between the two ends. The germline V gene has CDR1 SGDLS and CDR2 YYNGEE. The CDR3 is made up of 16 amino acids. The DNA for the CDR3 is TGTGCCAGCAGCCACCCGAAAGGGTGGGAGAACAATGAGCAGTTCTTC. Amino acids: CASSHPKGWENNEQFF.

The chain uses TRBV2 and TRBJ1-6; D gene unclear. Germline loops: CDR1 SNHLY, CDR2 FYNNEI. CDR3 length: 16 amino acids. The V end lost 7 bases, the J end lost 0 bases, and 13 bases lay between the germline ends. The DNA of the CDR3 is TGTGCCAGCACCGAAAGCCGGGGCTCCTATAATTCACCCCTCCACTTT. Encoded protein: CASTESRGSYNSPLHF.

As concerns this clone: Different DNA sequences within this sample yield the same CDR3. V gene TRBV19 combines with J gene TRBJ2-6; 8 bases fit TRBD2. This CDR3 spans 19 amino acids. Trimming removed 5 bases from V and 0 bases from J; junction bases left unmatched: 12. Germline assignment: CDR1 LNHDA and CDR2 SQIVND (reference sequence). In nucleotides, the CDR3 is TGTGCCAGTAGTCCCACGACTAGCGAGACGGCCTCTGGGGCCAACGTCCTGACTTTC. Its translation: CASSPTTSETASGANVLTF.

The table lists this clone with a count of one. The rearrangement uses TRBV11-2 and TRBJ2-2, with D hard to call. Trimming cost V 5 bases and J 1 base, with 8 bases left between them. This CDR3 is built from 14 residues. Looked up from germline, CDR1 is SGHAT and CDR2 is FQNNGV. This chain's CDR3 is CASSRNGNTGELFF. CDR3 bases: TGTGCCAGCAGCCGCAACGGGAACACCGGGGAGCTGTTTTTT.

DNA for the CDR3: TGTGCCAGCAGTTTCGGGGGGGCGCGGGATCAGCCCCAGCATTTT. Translating it yields CASSFGGARDQPQHF. The chain is built from TRBV28 and TRBJ1-5, with a possible D match to TRBD1 (6 bases). V gave up 3 bases and J gave up 5 bases, with 14 bases separating them. This CDR3 spans 15 amino acids. Germline CDR1 is MDHEN and CDR2 is SYDVKM.

This clone was observed a handful of times. The chain is built from TRBV7-3 and TRBJ1-6; maybe TRBD1 (6 bases). Trimming pared 6 bases from V and 3 bases from J, leaving 12 bases between. The CDR3 is 15 residues long. Germline V gives CDR1 SGHTA, CDR2 FQGTGA. CDR3 loop: CASRGDTNYNSPLHF. The CDR3 coding sequence is TGTGCCAGCAGGGGGGACACCAACTATAATTCACCCCTCCACTTT.

This clone was observed once. The chain has TRBV5-5 and TRBJ2-3; D is possibly TRBD2 (6 bases). This CDR3 comprises 15 residues. The germline CDR1 and CDR2 sequences are SGHKS and YYEKEE (reference sequence). V was cut by 4 bases and J by 2 bases, with 14 bases left in between. The DNA for the CDR3 is TGTGCCAGCAGCCCGGGAGTGGGCAACACAGATACGCAGTATTTT. Encoded protein: CASSPGVGNTDTQYF.

The chain combines TRBV4-1 with TRBJ2-6, with 10 bases fitting TRBD1. This CDR3 spans 18 amino acids. Germline-derived CDR1 and CDR2 are MGHRA and YSYEKL. V trimming: 2 bases; J trimming: 3 bases; junction bases outside the gene matches: 7. The CDR3 is CASSQPQTGGGGANVLTF. CDR3 DNA: TGCGCCAGCAGCCAACCGCAGACAGGGGGCGGTGGGGCCAACGTCCTGACTTTC.

J is TRBJ2-7 and V is TRBV7-2; TRBD2 matches at 8 bases. The CDR3 is made up of 15 amino acids. The germline CDR1 and CDR2 sequences are SGHTA and FQGNSA. With V trimmed by 0 bases and J by 6 bases, 7 bases remained unmatched. The CDR3, as DNA: TGTGCCAGCAGCTTAGCGGGACCGGCGGGGGGCGAGCAGTACTTC. It translates to CASSLAGPAGGEQYF.